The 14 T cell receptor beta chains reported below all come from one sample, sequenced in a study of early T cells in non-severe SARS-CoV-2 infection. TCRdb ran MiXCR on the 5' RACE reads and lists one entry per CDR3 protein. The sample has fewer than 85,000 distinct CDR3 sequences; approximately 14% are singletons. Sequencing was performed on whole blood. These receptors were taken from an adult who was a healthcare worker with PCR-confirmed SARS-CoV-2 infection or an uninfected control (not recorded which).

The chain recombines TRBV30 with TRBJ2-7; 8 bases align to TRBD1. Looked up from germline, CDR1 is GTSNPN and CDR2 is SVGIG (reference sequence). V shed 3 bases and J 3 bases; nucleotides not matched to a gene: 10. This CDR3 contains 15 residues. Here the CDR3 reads CAWRSLRTGIYEQYF. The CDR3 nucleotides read TGTGCCTGGAGATCCCTCAGGACAGGGATCTACGAGCAGTACTTC. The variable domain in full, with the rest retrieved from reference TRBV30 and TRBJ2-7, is SQTIHQWPATLVQPVGSPLSLECTVEGTSNPNLYWYRQAAGRGLQLLFYSVGIGQISSEVPQNLSASRPQDRQFILSSKKLLLSDSGFYLCAWRSLRTGIYEQYFGPGTRLTVT.

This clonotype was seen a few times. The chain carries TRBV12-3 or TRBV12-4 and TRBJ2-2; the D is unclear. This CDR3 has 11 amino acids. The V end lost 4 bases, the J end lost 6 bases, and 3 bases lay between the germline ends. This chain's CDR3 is CASSSAGELFF. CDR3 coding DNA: TGTGCCAGCAGTTCGGCCGGGGAGCTGTTTTTT.

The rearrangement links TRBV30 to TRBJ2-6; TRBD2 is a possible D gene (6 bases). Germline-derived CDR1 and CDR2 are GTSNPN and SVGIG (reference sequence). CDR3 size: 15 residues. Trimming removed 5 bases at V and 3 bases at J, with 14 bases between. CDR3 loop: CAWASGGIGANVLTF. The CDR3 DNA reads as TGTGCCTGGGCTTCCGGGGGAATTGGGGCCAACGTCCTGACTTTC.

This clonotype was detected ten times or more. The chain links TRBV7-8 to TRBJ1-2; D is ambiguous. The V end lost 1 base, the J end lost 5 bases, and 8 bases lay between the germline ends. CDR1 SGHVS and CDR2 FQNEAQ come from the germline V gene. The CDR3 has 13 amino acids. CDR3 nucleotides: TGTGCCAGCAGCTTAGACGGACCATATGGCTACACCTTC. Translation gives CASSLDGPYGYTF.

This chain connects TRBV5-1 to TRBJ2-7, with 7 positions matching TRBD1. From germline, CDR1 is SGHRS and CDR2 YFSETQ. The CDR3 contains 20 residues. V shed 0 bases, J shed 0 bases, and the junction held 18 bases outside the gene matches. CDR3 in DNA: TGCGCCAGCAGCTTGGGTAGGGTACAGGGGCCCCTCGGAAGCTCCTACGAGCAGTACTTC. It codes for CASSLGRVQGPLGSSYEQYF. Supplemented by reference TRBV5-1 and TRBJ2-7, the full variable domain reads KAGVTQTPRYLIKTRGQQVTLSCSPISGHRSVSWYQQTPGQGLQFLFEYFSETQRNKGNFPGRFSGRQFSNSRSEMNVSTLELGDSALYLCASSLGRVQGPLGSSYEQYFGPGTRLTVT.

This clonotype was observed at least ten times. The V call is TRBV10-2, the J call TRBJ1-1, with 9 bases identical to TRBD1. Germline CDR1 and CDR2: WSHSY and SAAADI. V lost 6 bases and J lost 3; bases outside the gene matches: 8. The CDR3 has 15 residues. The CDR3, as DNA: TGCGCCAGCAGGGGGACAGGGTTCGTTTACACTGAAGCTTTCTTT. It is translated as CASRGTGFVYTEAFF.

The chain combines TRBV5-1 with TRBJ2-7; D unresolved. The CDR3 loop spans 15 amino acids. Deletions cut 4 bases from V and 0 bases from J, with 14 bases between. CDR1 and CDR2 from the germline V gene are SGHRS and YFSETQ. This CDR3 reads CASSGLTESSYEQYF. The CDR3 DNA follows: TGCGCCAGCAGCGGCCTGACCGAGAGCTCCTACGAGCAGTACTTC.

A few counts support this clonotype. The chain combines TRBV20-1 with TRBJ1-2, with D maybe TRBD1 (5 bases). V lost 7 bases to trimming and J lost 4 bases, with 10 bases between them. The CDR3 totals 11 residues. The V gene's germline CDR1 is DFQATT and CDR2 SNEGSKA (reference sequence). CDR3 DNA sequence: TGCAGTGTGCCAGGGTCCTATGGCTACACCTTC. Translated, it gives CSVPGSYGYTF.

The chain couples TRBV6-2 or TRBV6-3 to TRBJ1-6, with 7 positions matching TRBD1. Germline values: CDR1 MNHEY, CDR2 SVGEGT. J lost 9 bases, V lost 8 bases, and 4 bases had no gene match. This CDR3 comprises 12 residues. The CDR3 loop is CASGRTGSPLHF. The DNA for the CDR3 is TGTGCCAGCGGACGGACAGGTTCACCCCTCCACTTT.

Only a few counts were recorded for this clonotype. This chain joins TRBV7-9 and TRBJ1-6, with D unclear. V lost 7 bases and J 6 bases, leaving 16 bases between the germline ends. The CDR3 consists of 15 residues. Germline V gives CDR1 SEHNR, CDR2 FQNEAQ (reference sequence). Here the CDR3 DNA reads TGTGCCAGCATCTCGTTAGGAGACATTAATTCACCCCTCCACTTT. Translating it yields CASISLGDINSPLHF.

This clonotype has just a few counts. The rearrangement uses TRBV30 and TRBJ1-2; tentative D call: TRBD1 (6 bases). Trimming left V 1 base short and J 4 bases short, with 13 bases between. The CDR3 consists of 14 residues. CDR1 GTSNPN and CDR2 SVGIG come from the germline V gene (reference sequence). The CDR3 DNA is TGTGCCTGGAGTGGGAGGGGGTCCCTCTATGGCTACACCTTC. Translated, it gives CAWSGRGSLYGYTF.

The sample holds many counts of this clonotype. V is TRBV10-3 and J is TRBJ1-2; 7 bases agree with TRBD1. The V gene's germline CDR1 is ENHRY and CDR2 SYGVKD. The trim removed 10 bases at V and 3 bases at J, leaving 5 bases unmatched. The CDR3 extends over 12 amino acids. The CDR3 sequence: CATTGFDYGYTF. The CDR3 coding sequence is TGTGCCACGACAGGGTTTGACTATGGCTACACCTTC.

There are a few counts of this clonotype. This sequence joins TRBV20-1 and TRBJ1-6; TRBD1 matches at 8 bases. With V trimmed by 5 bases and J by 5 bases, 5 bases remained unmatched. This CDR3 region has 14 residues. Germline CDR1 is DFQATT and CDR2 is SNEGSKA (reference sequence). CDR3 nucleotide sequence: TGCAGTGCTCTACGACAGGGGAATAATTCACCCCTCCACTTT. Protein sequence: CSALRQGNNSPLHF.

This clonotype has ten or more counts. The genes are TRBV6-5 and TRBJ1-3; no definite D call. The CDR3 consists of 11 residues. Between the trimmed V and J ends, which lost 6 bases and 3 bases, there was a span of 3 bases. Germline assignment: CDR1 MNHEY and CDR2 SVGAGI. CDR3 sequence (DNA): TGTGCCAGCAGCCATGGAAACACCATATATTTT. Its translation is CASSHGNTIYF.